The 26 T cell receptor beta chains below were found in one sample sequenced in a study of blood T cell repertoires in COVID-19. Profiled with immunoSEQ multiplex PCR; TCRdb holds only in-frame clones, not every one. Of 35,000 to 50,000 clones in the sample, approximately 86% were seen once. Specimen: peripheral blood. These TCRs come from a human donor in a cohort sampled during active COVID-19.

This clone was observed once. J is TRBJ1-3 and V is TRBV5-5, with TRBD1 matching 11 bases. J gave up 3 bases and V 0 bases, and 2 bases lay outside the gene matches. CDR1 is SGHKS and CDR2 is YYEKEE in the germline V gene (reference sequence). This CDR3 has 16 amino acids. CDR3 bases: TGTGCCAGCAGCTTGGGGACAGGGGGCGGTGGAAACACCATATATTTT. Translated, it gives CASSLGTGGGGNTIYF.

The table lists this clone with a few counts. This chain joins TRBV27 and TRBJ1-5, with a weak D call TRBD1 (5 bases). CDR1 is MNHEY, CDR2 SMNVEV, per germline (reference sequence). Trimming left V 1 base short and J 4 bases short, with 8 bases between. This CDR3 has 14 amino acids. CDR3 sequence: CASSLWQGNQPQHF. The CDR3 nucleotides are TGTGCCAGCAGTTTATGGCAGGGTAATCAGCCCCAGCATTTT.

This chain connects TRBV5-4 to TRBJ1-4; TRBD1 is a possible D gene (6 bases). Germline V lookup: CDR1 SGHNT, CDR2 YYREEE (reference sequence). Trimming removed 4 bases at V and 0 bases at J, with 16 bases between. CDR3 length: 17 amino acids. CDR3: CASSPGGQPATNEKLFF. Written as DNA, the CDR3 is TGTGCCAGCAGCCCGGGGGGGCAGCCGGCAACTAATGAAAAACTGTTTTTT.

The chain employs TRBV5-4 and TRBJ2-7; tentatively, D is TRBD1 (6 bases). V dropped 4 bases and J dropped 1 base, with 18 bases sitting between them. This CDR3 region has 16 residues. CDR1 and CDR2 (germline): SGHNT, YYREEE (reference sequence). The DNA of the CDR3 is TGTGCCAGCAGCCCTGAAAGGGGGACGGGATCCTACGAGCAGTACTTC. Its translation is CASSPERGTGSYEQYF.

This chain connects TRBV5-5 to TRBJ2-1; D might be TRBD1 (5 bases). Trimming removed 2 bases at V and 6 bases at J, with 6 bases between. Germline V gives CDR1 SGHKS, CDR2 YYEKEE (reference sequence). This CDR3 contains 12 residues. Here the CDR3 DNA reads TGTGCCAGCAGCTTAGGGGTCAATGAGCAGTTCTTC. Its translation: CASSLGVNEQFF.

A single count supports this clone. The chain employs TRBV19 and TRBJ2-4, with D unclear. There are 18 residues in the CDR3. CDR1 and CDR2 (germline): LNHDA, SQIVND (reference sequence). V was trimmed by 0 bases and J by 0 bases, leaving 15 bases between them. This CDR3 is CASSIDPPGILAKNIQYF. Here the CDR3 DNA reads TGTGCCAGTAGTATAGATCCACCAGGAATCCTAGCCAAAAACATTCAGTACTTC.

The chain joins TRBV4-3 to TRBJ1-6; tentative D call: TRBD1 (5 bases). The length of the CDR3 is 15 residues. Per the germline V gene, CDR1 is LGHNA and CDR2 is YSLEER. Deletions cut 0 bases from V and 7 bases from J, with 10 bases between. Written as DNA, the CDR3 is TGCGCCAGCAGCCAAGACTTGGGGCCAAATTCACCCCTCCACTTT. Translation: CASSQDLGPNSPLHF.

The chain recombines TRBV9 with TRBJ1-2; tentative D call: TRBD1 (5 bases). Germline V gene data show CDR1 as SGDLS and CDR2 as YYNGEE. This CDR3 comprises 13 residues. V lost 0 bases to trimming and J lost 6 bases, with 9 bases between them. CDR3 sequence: CASSVDGGDGYTF. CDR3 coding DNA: TGTGCCAGCAGCGTAGACGGGGGAGATGGCTACACCTTC.

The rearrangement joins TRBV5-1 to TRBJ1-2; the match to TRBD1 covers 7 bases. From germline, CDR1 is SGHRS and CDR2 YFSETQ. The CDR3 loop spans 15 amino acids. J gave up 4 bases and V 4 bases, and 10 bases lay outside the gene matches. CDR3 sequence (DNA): TGCGCCAGCAGCCCAGCCCGGACAGGCCCCTATGGCTACACCTTC. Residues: CASSPARTGPYGYTF.

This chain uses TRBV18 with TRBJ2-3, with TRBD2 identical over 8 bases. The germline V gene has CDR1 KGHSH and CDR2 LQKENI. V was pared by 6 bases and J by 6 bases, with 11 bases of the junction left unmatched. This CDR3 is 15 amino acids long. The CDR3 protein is CASSPPSGFVDTQYF. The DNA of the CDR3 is TGTGCCAGCTCCCCCCCTAGCGGGTTCGTTGATACGCAGTATTTT.

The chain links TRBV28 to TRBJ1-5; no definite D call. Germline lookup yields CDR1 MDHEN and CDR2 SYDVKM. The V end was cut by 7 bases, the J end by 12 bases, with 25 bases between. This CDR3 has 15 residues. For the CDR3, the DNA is TGTGCCAGCACCCCCGGGGATTCCGACATGTTTCTCCAGCATTTT. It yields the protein CASTPGDSDMFLQHF.

CDR3 residues: CASSLAGSYEQYF. The CDR3 nucleotides are TGTGCCAGCTCACTAGCGGGGTCCTACGAGCAGTACTTC. The rearrangement uses TRBV18 and TRBJ2-7; 8 positions match TRBD2. Germline assignment: CDR1 KGHSH and CDR2 LQKENI. The J segment lost 1 base and the V segment lost 4 bases, leaving 0 bases of the junction unmatched. CDR3 size: 13 residues.

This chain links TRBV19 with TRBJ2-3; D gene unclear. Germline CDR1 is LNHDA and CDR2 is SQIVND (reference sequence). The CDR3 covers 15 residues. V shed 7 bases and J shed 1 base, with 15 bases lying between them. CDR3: CASTSTSSGTDTQYF. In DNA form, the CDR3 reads TGTGCCAGTACCAGTACCAGCAGCGGCACAGATACGCAGTATTTT.

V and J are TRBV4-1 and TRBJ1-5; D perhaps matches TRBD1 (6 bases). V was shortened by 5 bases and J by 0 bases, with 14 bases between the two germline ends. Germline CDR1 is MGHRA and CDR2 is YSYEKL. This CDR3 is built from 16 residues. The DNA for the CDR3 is TGCGCCAGCAGCGCGGGGGGAGGGGGTAGCAATCAGCCCCAGCATTTT. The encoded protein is CASSAGGGGSNQPQHF.

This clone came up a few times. The CDR3 loop reads CASSPGVGSGETQYF. The CDR3 DNA reads as TGTGCCAGCAGCCCAGGGGTAGGGAGTGGAGAGACCCAGTACTTC. V usage is TRBV7-6 and J usage is TRBJ2-5, with D possibly TRBD1 on 6 matching bases. The CDR3 is made up of 15 amino acids. Germline V CDR1 and CDR2: SGHVS, FNYEAQ. Trimming removed 5 bases at V and 4 bases at J, with 17 bases between.

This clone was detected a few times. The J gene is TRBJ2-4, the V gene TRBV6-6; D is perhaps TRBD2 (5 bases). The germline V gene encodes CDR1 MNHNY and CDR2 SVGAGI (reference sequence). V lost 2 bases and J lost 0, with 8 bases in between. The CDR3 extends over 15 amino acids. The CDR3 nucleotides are TGTGCCAGCAGTTACACACGGGGAGCCAAAAACATTCAGTACTTC. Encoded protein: CASSYTRGAKNIQYF.

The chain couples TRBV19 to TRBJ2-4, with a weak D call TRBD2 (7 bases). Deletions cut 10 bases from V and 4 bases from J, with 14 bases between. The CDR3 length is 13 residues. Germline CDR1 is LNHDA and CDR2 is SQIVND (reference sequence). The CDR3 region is CATNGGAKNIQYF. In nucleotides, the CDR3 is TGTGCCACCAATGGGGGGGCGAAAAACATTCAGTACTTC.

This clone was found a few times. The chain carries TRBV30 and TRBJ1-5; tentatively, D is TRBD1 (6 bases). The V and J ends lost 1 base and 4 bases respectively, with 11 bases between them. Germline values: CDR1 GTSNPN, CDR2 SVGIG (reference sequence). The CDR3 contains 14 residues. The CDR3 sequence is CAWSGGGPNQPQHF. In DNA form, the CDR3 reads TGTGCCTGGAGTGGAGGGGGTCCTAATCAGCCCCAGCATTTT.

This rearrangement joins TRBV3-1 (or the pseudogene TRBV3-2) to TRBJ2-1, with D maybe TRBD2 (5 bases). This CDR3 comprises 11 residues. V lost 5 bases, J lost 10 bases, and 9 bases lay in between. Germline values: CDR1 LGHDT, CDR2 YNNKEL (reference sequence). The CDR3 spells CASSTGIEQFF. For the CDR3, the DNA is TGTGCCAGCAGCACCGGGATAGAGCAGTTCTTC.

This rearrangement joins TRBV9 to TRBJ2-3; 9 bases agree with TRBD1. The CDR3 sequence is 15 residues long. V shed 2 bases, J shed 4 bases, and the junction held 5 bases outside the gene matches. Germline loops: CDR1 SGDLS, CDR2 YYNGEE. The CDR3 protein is CASSVTGGRADTQYF. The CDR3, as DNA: TGTGCCAGCAGCGTCACAGGGGGCCGGGCAGATACGCAGTATTTT.

CDR3 sequence (DNA): TGTGCCAGTAGTATGGTGGCTACAGGGGCCCATGGCTACACCTTC. Its protein is CASSMVATGAHGYTF. V usage is TRBV19 and J usage is TRBJ1-2; 7 bases agree with TRBD1. V shed 3 bases, J shed 6 bases, and the junction held 10 bases outside the gene matches. The CDR3 is 15 residues long. Germline CDR1 LNHDA, CDR2 SQIVND (reference sequence).

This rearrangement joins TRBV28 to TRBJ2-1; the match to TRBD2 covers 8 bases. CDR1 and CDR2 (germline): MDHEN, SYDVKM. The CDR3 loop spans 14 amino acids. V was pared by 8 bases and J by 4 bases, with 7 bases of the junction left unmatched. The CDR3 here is CASRGGPDYNEQFF. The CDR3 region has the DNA TGTGCCAGCCGGGGGGGGCCCGATTACAATGAGCAGTTCTTC. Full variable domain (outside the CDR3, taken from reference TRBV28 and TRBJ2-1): DVKVTQSSRYLVKRTGEKVFLECVQDMDHENMFWYRQDPGLGLRLIYFSYDVKMKEKGDIPEGYSVSREKKERFSLILESASTNQTSMYLCASRGGPDYNEQFFGPGTRLTVL.

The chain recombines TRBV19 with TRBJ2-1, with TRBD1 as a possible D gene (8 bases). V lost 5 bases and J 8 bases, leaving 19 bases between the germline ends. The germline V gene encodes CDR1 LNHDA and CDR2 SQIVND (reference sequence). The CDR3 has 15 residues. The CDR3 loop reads CASSYTGGGGYEQFF. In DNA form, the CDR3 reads TGTGCCAGTAGTTATACAGGGGGGGGTGGCTATGAGCAGTTCTTC.

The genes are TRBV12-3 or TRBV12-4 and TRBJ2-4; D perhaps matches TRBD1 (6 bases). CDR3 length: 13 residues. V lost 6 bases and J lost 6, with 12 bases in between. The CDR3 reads CASSSTGRNIQYF. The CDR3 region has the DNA TGTGCCAGCAGCTCAACAGGGAGAAACATTCAGTACTTC.

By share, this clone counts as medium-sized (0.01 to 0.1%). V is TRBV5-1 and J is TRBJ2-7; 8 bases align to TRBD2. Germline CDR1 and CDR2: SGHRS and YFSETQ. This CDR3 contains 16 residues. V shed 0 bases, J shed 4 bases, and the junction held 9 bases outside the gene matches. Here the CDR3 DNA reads TGCGCCAGCAGCTTGGAGGAGCGGGGGCGCGGGTACGAGCAGTACTTC. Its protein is CASSLEERGRGYEQYF.

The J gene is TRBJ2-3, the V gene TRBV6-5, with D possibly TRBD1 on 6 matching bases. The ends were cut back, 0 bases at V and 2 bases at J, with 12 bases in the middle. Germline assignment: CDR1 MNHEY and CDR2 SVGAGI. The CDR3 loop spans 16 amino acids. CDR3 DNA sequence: TGTGCCAGCAGTTACTCGTCACAGGGCCACACAGATACGCAGTATTTT. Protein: CASSYSSQGHTDTQYF.